Below, 29 T cell receptor beta chains from the same sample are listed, as sequenced in a study of OX40 agonist ivuxolimab in advanced cancers. Method: immunoSEQ multiplex PCR; TCRdb's copy keeps in-frame clones and lacks some. In the table there are roughly 76,000 clones, about 90% of which are singletons. The sequenced sample was CD4+ or CD8+ T cells sorted from blood, obtained in a trial of the OX40 agonist ivuxolimab. The receptor set was obtained from an adult with an advanced solid tumor such as melanoma, head and neck, liver or kidney cancer.

Regarding this clone: Germline is not matched at one junction end, which may reflect a read error. The J gene is TRBJ1-1, the V gene TRBV9, with D perhaps TRBD1 (6 bases). The germline V gene has CDR1 SGDLS and CDR2 YYNGEE. The CDR3 sequence is 13 residues long. CDR3 amino acids: CASSVAPTGEVFF. CDR3 bases: TGTGCCAGCAGCGTAGCTCCGACAGGTGAAGTTTTCTTT.

For the CDR3, the DNA is TGTGCCAGTAGTATAGATGCCCAGCGGGATGGCACAGATACGCAGTATTTT. It yields the protein CASSIDAQRDGTDTQYF. V gene TRBV19 combines with J gene TRBJ2-3, with 7 positions matching TRBD2. After removal of 0 bases from V and 1 base from J, the junction contained 7 bases not matched to a gene. From germline, CDR1 is LNHDA and CDR2 SQIVND (reference sequence). This CDR3 contains 17 residues.

In this sample, this clone turned up a few times. The chain couples TRBV27 to TRBJ2-2, with D possibly being TRBD1 (6 bases). V was shortened by 5 bases and J by 4 bases, with 11 bases between the two germline ends. Germline CDR1 reads MNHEY; CDR2 reads SMNVEV (reference sequence). The CDR3 extends over 14 amino acids. The DNA for the CDR3 is TGTGCCAGCAGTAGACAGGCGTTCACCGGGGAGCTGTTTTTT. It translates to CASSRQAFTGELFF.

This sequence joins TRBV19 and TRBJ1-4, with 7 bases matching TRBD1. Losses at the gene ends were 7 bases for V and 3 bases for J; bases not matched to a gene: 11. Germline loops: CDR1 LNHDA, CDR2 SQIVND (reference sequence). CDR3 length: 16 residues. In DNA form, the CDR3 reads TGTGCCAGTACCTTATCAGTAACAGGGGCTAATGAAAAACTGTTTTTT. Translation gives CASTLSVTGANEKLFF.

CDR3 residues: CASSPLAGVSTDTQYF. CDR3 bases: TGTGCCAGCTCACCTTTAGCGGGAGTGAGCACAGATACGCAGTATTTT. The chain links TRBV18 to TRBJ2-3; 9 bases are shared with TRBD2. The germline V gene encodes CDR1 KGHSH and CDR2 LQKENI. The V segment lost 3 bases and the J segment 0 bases; nucleotides outside the gene matches: 4. CDR3 size: 16 residues.

The chain carries TRBV9 and TRBJ2-7; TRBD2 matches 15 bases. Germline V lookup: CDR1 SGDLS, CDR2 YYNGEE. The CDR3 spans 15 residues. V lost 6 bases and J lost 3; bases outside the gene matches: 4. The CDR3 protein is CASNPGLAGGYEQYF. The DNA of the CDR3 is TGTGCCAGCAATCCGGGACTAGCGGGAGGCTACGAGCAGTACTTC.

This chain connects TRBV4-1 to TRBJ2-4; 7 nucleotides agree with TRBD1. The germline CDR1 and CDR2 sequences are MGHRA and YSYEKL. The V and J ends lost 1 base and 6 bases, in that order; junction bases with no gene match: 3. The CDR3 has 14 amino acids. CDR3 sequence (DNA): TGCGCCAGCAGCCAAGCGGACAGGTCAAACATTCAGTACTTC. It specifies CASSQADRSNIQYF.

The chain uses TRBV9 and TRBJ2-3; possible D gene TRBD2, 6 bases. V lost 4 bases, J lost 3 bases, and 15 bases lay in between. CDR1 and CDR2 from the germline V gene are SGDLS and YYNGEE. The length of the CDR3 is 15 residues. The CDR3 loop is CASSRVSGWTDTQYF. The CDR3 nucleotides read TGTGCCAGCAGCCGGGTTAGCGGTTGGACAGATACGCAGTATTTT.

The chain has TRBV19 and TRBJ2-1, with 15 bases aligning to TRBD2. Trimming at V came to 5 bases and at J to 4 bases, leaving 3 bases not matched to a gene. The CDR3 spans 16 residues. Per the germline V gene, CDR1 is LNHDA and CDR2 is SQIVND (reference sequence). CDR3 bases: TGTGCCAGTAGTCAAGGGACTAGCGGGGGGTACAATGAGCAGTTCTTC. Translated: CASSQGTSGGYNEQFF.

This rearrangement joins TRBV4-1 to TRBJ2-5, with D tentatively TRBD1 (7 bases). Trimming took off 1 base at V and 7 bases at J, with 16 bases between the two ends. The CDR3 totals 15 residues. Germline values: CDR1 MGHRA, CDR2 YSYEKL. In DNA form, the CDR3 reads TGCGCCAGCAGCCAAGCGGAAGGGCAGGGGGGGACCCAGTACTTC. It codes for CASSQAEGQGGTQYF.

The rearrangement uses TRBV28 and TRBJ2-7; 8 bases map to TRBD1. The germline V gene has CDR1 MDHEN and CDR2 SYDVKM. This CDR3 spans 14 amino acids. V lost 5 bases to trimming and J lost 3 bases; unmatched junction nucleotides: 6. The CDR3 DNA reads TGTGCCAGCAGTCGGATCGGGACAGGCTACGAGCAGTACTTC. Translated, it gives CASSRIGTGYEQYF. Full variable domain (remainder filled in from reference TRBV28 and TRBJ2-7): DVKVTQSSRYLVKRTGEKVFLECVQDMDHENMFWYRQDPGLGLRLIYFSYDVKMKEKGDIPEGYSVSREKKERFSLILESASTNQTSMYLCASSRIGTGYEQYFGPGTRLTVT.

V usage is TRBV13 and J usage is TRBJ2-1; 9 bases line up with TRBD2. Germline CDR1 PRHDT, CDR2 FYEKMQ (reference sequence). Unmatched junction bases numbered 12, after V lost 5 bases and J lost 1 base. This CDR3 contains 18 residues. The CDR3 sequence: CASSRGGRAGLSYNEQFF. CDR3 DNA: TGTGCCAGCAGCCGGGGCGGGAGGGCAGGTTTGTCCTACAATGAGCAGTTCTTC.

This chain joins TRBV6-5 and TRBJ2-7; 7 bases map to TRBD1. Germline V gives CDR1 MNHEY, CDR2 SVGAGI. With 6 bases clipped from V and 7 bases from J, the junction kept 6 bases outside the gene matches. The CDR3 covers 12 residues. CDR3 amino acids: CASRFRQGEQYF. The CDR3 DNA is TGTGCCAGCAGATTCCGACAGGGTGAGCAGTACTTC.

The genes are TRBV6-1 and TRBJ1-1; D is possibly TRBD1 (6 bases). The CDR3 consists of 14 residues. Looked up from germline, CDR1 is MNHNS and CDR2 is SASEGT. Between the trimmed V and J ends, which lost 8 bases and 5 bases, there was a span of 18 bases. For the CDR3, the DNA is TGTGCCAGCTCTGAGGGGGTGGCGAGTACTGAAGCTTTCTTT. Translated: CASSEGVASTEAFF.

V usage is TRBV11-2 and J usage is TRBJ2-5; possibly TRBD1 or TRBD2 for D (6 bases each). The germline gives CDR1 SGHAT, CDR2 FQNNGV. The CDR3 has 14 residues. Trimming removed 1 base from V and 5 bases from J, with 11 bases in between. The CDR3 DNA is TGTGCCAGCAGCTTAGGGGGGGCGAAGGAGACCCAGTACTTC. As protein: CASSLGGAKETQYF.

This chain joins TRBV5-1 and TRBJ1-3; D is possibly TRBD1 (5 bases). Germline V gene sequence: CDR1 SGHRS, CDR2 YFSETQ. The CDR3 loop spans 16 amino acids. The V gene lost 0 bases and the J gene lost 2 bases, with 12 bases spanning the gap. The CDR3 bases are TGCGCCAGCAGCTTGGCCCAGGGTTCACCTGGAAACACCATATATTTT. Translation: CASSLAQGSPGNTIYF.

The chain combines TRBV6-5 with TRBJ1-1, with 9 nucleotides matching TRBD1. Trimming removed 4 bases from V and 9 bases from J; junction bases left unmatched: 9. The CDR3 has 14 amino acids. Germline lookup yields CDR1 MNHEY and CDR2 SVGAGI. The CDR3 loop is CASSLDRGGSKAFF. For the CDR3, the DNA is TGTGCCAGCAGTTTGGACAGGGGTGGTTCTAAAGCTTTCTTT.

This chain joins TRBV27 and TRBJ1-2; D is perhaps TRBD1 (6 bases). The germline V gene encodes CDR1 MNHEY and CDR2 SMNVEV (reference sequence). Trimming stripped 3 bases from V and 3 bases from J, with 14 bases between. This CDR3 contains 15 residues. CDR3 sequence: CASSFSRGGHYGYTF. The CDR3 nucleotides read TGTGCCAGCAGTTTCTCGCGGGGGGGGCACTATGGCTACACCTTC.

The rearrangement links TRBV15 to TRBJ1-2; 7 nucleotides line up with TRBD1. Germline V CDR1 and CDR2: LNHNV, YYDKDF (reference sequence). Trimming removed 5 bases from V and 4 bases from J; junction bases left unmatched: 10. The CDR3 consists of 15 residues. CDR3 in amino acids: CATSPSGTVTYGYTF. In nucleotides, the CDR3 is TGTGCCACCAGCCCCTCGGGGACAGTGACCTATGGCTACACCTTC.

This clone appeared once. The chain uses TRBV19 and TRBJ1-1, with D hard to call. Germline values: CDR1 LNHDA, CDR2 SQIVND (reference sequence). The germline V and J ends were trimmed by 6 bases and 1 base, with 6 bases remaining between them. This CDR3 contains 12 residues. CDR3 DNA sequence: TGTGCCAGTAGGCACCCGAACACTGAAGCTTTCTTT. The encoded protein is CASRHPNTEAFF.

The J gene is TRBJ2-2, the V gene TRBV11-2; no firm D call. V lost 3 bases to trimming and J lost 6 bases, with 8 bases between them. Germline V CDR1 and CDR2: SGHAT, FQNNGV. CDR3 length equals 13 residues. Here the CDR3 DNA reads TGTGCCAGCAGCTTTGTCCGATCCGGGGAGCTGTTTTTT. It specifies CASSFVRSGELFF.

The chain has TRBV4-1 and TRBJ1-4, with D tentatively TRBD1 (5 bases). The CDR3 has 16 residues. Germline loops: CDR1 MGHRA, CDR2 YSYEKL. Trimming left V 0 bases short and J 3 bases short, with 11 bases between. The CDR3 loop is CASSQDGRGPNEKLFF. The CDR3 DNA reads TGCGCCAGCAGCCAAGACGGGAGGGGTCCTAATGAAAAACTGTTTTTT.

The rearrangement links TRBV28 to TRBJ1-6; 8 bases are shared with TRBD1. V trimming: 6 bases; J trimming: 8 bases; junction bases outside the gene matches: 0. Germline CDR1 is MDHEN and CDR2 is SYDVKM. The CDR3 totals 12 residues. The DNA of the CDR3 is TGTGCCAGCAGGACAGGGGATTCACCCCTCCACTTT. Residues: CASRTGDSPLHF. Full variable domain (outside the CDR3, taken from reference TRBV28 and TRBJ1-6): DVKVTQSSRYLVKRTGEKVFLECVQDMDHENMFWYRQDPGLGLRLIYFSYDVKMKEKGDIPEGYSVSREKKERFSLILESASTNQTSMYLCASRTGDSPLHFGNGTRLTVT.

The chain combines TRBV18 with TRBJ1-2; D is undetermined. CDR1 is KGHSH and CDR2 is LQKENI in the germline V gene. Between the trimmed V and J ends, which lost 2 bases and 6 bases, there was a span of 4 bases. This CDR3 is 11 amino acids long. The CDR3 DNA follows: TGTGCCAGCTCACCAGGGGATGGCTACACCTTC. Translating it yields CASSPGDGYTF.

This clone has only a few counts. This rearrangement joins TRBV29-1 to TRBJ2-2; TRBD1 might be the D (6 bases). The germline V and J ends were trimmed by 6 bases and 4 bases, with 18 bases remaining between them. The CDR3 consists of 15 residues. CDR1 and CDR2 (germline): SQVTM, ANQGSEA. In DNA, the CDR3 is TGCAGCGTCCCTACCACGACAGGAAGCACCGGGGAGCTGTTTTTT. Amino acid sequence: CSVPTTTGSTGELFF.

The V gene is TRBV6-6, the J gene TRBJ2-2; tentative D call: TRBD1 (6 bases). This CDR3 has 13 residues. Germline assignment: CDR1 MNHNY and CDR2 SVGAGI (reference sequence). V lost 7 bases, J lost 3 bases, and 9 bases lay in between. The CDR3 DNA reads TGTGCCAGCAAAGGACAGTACACCGGGGAGCTGTTTTTT. Its protein product is CASKGQYTGELFF.

This clone was observed once. This rearrangement joins TRBV6-5 to TRBJ2-1, with D tentatively TRBD2 (5 bases). Trimming took off 6 bases at V and 0 bases at J, with 12 bases between the two ends. The CDR3 is 15 residues long. Germline CDR1 reads MNHEY; CDR2 reads SVGAGI. CDR3 DNA sequence: TGTGCCAGCAGACCCGGGGATAGCTCCTACAATGAGCAGTTCTTC. Translating gives CASRPGDSSYNEQFF.

In this sample, this clone turned up once. The rearrangement joins TRBV15 to TRBJ2-5; 8 bases fit TRBD1. The J segment lost 4 bases and the V segment lost 5 bases, leaving 18 bases of the junction unmatched. The CDR3 is 18 amino acids. Germline lookup yields CDR1 LNHNV and CDR2 YYDKDF (reference sequence). CDR3 sequence: CATSGGGAGGVRGETQYF. CDR3 DNA sequence: TGTGCCACCAGCGGAGGGGGAGCAGGGGGCGTTCGTGGAGAGACCCAGTACTTC.

The V and J genes are TRBV6-1 and TRBJ1-1; D may be TRBD1 (5 bases). Deletions cut 0 bases from V and 8 bases from J, with 10 bases between. The CDR3 extends over 13 amino acids. Germline assignment: CDR1 MNHNS and CDR2 SASEGT. CDR3 residues: CASSEAAGREAFF. CDR3 DNA: TGTGCCAGCAGTGAAGCGGCAGGGAGAGAAGCTTTCTTT.